What follows are 14 T cell receptor beta chains derived from one specimen sequenced in a study of shared clonotypes between healthy human individuals (dated by TCRdb to 2018 to 2021). The method behind the library was the immunoSEQ multiplex PCR assay. This immuneACCESS table, as held by TCRdb, lists in-frame sequences with V and J called but not all clones. Of the missing ones, under half trace to an unresolved V gene in checked studies; the others have no known cause. The sample records 450,000 to 550,000 clones, 79% of which are singletons. The biggest ten clones account for 13% of the sample. Sequencing was performed on PBMCs. The receptors come from a woman in her thirties or forties in good health. Some clones in this sample may be carry-over from other donors' samples.

The rearrangement joins TRBV5-1 to TRBJ2-6; 10 positions match TRBD1. V dropped 7 bases and J dropped 2; count of bases not matched to a gene: 12. The length of the CDR3 is 18 residues. Germline V gene data show CDR1 as SGHRS and CDR2 as YFSETQ. In DNA form, the CDR3 reads TGCGCCAGCCACCGGGACAGGGGCTCCAGGGCTGGGGCCAACGTCCTGACTTTC. This encodes CASHRDRGSRAGANVLTF.

This clone occurred a few times. The chain uses TRBV28 and TRBJ2-7; no firm D call. CDR1 MDHEN and CDR2 SYDVKM come from the germline V gene. Trimming took 6 bases from V and 5 from J, leaving 8 bases between them. This CDR3 has 11 residues. In nucleotides, the CDR3 is TGTGCCAGCAGGAGGAACCACGAGCAGTACTTC. It specifies CASRRNHEQYF. Combining the CDR3 with reference TRBV28 and TRBJ2-7 gives the whole variable domain DVKVTQSSRYLVKRTGEKVFLECVQDMDHENMFWYRQDPGLGLRLIYFSYDVKMKEKGDIPEGYSVSREKKERFSLILESASTNQTSMYLCASRRNHEQYFGPGTRLTVT.

The CDR3 here is CASSLAPRGTDTQYF. CDR3 nucleotides: TGTGCCAGCAGCTTGGCGCCCCGTGGGACAGATACGCAGTATTTT. V is TRBV7-3 and J is TRBJ2-3; D gene ambiguous. V lost 3 bases and J lost 3, with 13 bases in between. Germline V gene sequence: CDR1 SGHTA, CDR2 FQGTGA. The CDR3 has 15 residues.

The chain has TRBV6-5 and TRBJ2-1; 10 bases align to TRBD2. Germline V lookup: CDR1 MNHEY, CDR2 SVGAGI. J gave up 12 bases and V 6 bases, and 5 bases lay outside the gene matches. The CDR3 is made up of 12 amino acids. The CDR3 sequence: CASRGLAAVQFF. The CDR3 DNA follows: TGTGCCAGCAGAGGACTAGCGGCCGTGCAGTTCTTC.

The chain uses TRBV27 and TRBJ1-5; no definite D call. There are 16 residues in the CDR3. Trimming took 4 bases from V and 0 from J, leaving 13 bases between them. CDR1 is MNHEY, CDR2 SMNVEV, per germline (reference sequence). The CDR3 protein is CASSSPSWGSNQPQHF. DNA of the CDR3: TGTGCCAGCAGTTCCCCCTCGTGGGGTAGCAATCAGCCCCAGCATTTT.

The chain joins TRBV7-2 to TRBJ2-7, with TRBD1 as a possible D gene (6 bases). The ends were cut back, 5 bases at V and 3 bases at J, with 20 bases in the middle. CDR1 and CDR2 from the germline V gene are SGHTA and FQGNSA. The CDR3 is 16 amino acids. The chain's CDR3 is CASSRSGVGARYEQYF. The CDR3 nucleotides are TGTGCCAGCAGCCGCTCCGGTGTGGGGGCCCGCTACGAGCAGTACTTC. Drawing the rest from reference TRBV7-2 and TRBJ2-7, the complete variable domain is GAGVSQSPSNKVTEKGKDVELRCDPISGHTALYWYRQSLGQGLEFLIYFQGNSAPDKSGLPSDRFSAERTGGSVSTLTIQRTQQEDSAVYLCASSRSGVGARYEQYFGPGTRLTVT.

The gene calls are TRBV11-2 and TRBJ1-3, with a weak D call TRBD1 (5 bases). CDR1 is SGHAT, CDR2 FQNNGV, per germline. V shed 4 bases and J shed 0 bases, with 16 bases lying between them. The length of the CDR3 is 17 residues. The CDR3 spells CASSSPRRGHSGNTIYF. CDR3 nucleotides: TGTGCCAGCAGCTCCCCCCGCCGGGGCCACTCTGGAAACACCATATATTTT.

Regarding this clone: A much larger clone differs by one base, so this may be a read error. This sequence joins TRBV7-2 and TRBJ2-2; D call uncertain. Germline V gene lookup returns CDR1 SGHTA and CDR2 FQGNSA. The V and J ends lost 3 bases and 6 bases respectively, with 5 bases between them. The CDR3 has 12 amino acids. The CDR3 loop is CASSLSAGELFF. As DNA, the CDR3 is TGTGCCAGCAGCTTGAGTGCCGGGGAGCTGTTTTTT.

This clone was counted a single time. The chain couples TRBV7-2 to TRBJ2-3, with 9 bases fitting TRBD2. Germline loops: CDR1 SGHTA, CDR2 FQGNSA. The CDR3 totals 16 residues. The CDR3 coding sequence is TGTGCTACCCATCCGAGACTAGCGGCAATTAGGGATACGCAGTATTTT. Protein: CATHPRLAAIRDTQYF.

The chain joins TRBV5-1 to TRBJ2-7, with TRBD1 as a possible D gene (6 bases). Germline lookup yields CDR1 SGHRS and CDR2 YFSETQ. The CDR3 is 13 residues long. Trimming shortened V by 4 bases and J by 8 bases, and 16 bases separated the two germline ends. For the CDR3, the DNA is TGCGCCAGCAGCGAGGGATACAGGGATCAGCAGTACTTC. It specifies CASSEGYRDQQYF.

DNA of the CDR3: TGTGCCAGCAGCTTAGGTGGGCGGACTAGCGGGGTTGTCCAAGAGACCCAGTACTTC. It is translated as CASSLGGRTSGVVQETQYF. The V call is TRBV7-3, the J call TRBJ2-5, with 12 nucleotides matching TRBD2. The germline CDR1 and CDR2 sequences are SGHTA and FQGTGA. Trimming at V came to 2 bases and at J to 1 base, leaving 11 bases not matched to a gene. The CDR3 has 19 residues. The full variable domain, completed using reference TRBV7-3 and TRBJ2-5, is GAGVSQTPSNKVTEKGKYVELRCDPISGHTALYWYRQSLGQGPEFLIYFQGTGAADDSGLPNDRFFAVRPEGSVSTLKIQRTERGDSAVYLCASSLGGRTSGVVQETQYFGPGTRLLVL.

The chain joins TRBV15 to TRBJ2-1; 10 nucleotides line up with TRBD1. This CDR3 comprises 13 residues. CDR1 and CDR2 from the germline V gene are LNHNV and YYDKDF (reference sequence). V shed 5 bases and J 12 bases; nucleotides not matched to a gene: 7. CDR3 in DNA: TGTGCCACCAGCCCGGACAGGGGGAGGCTGCAGTTCTTC. It encodes CATSPDRGRLQFF.

The chain uses TRBV10-3 and TRBJ1-1, with D possibly TRBD1 on 5 matching bases. Germline-derived CDR1 and CDR2 are ENHRY and SYGVKD. There are 13 residues in the CDR3. V lost 6 bases and J lost 1, with 9 bases in between. CDR3 DNA: TGTGCCATCAGAAGGGACCAGAACACTGAAGCTTTCTTT. Protein product: CAIRRDQNTEAFF.

Regarding this clone: This may be a read error: a much more frequent sequence differs by one nucleotide. The conserved closing phenylalanine or tryptophan is absent in this CDR3, likely reflecting a read error. The chain combines TRBV4-1 with TRBJ2-7; perhaps TRBD2 as D (6 bases). Germline CDR1 reads MGHRA; CDR2 reads YSYEKL. Trimming removed 2 bases at V and 3 bases at J, with 17 bases between. The CDR3 has 16 residues. The CDR3 spells CASSQTLALADYEQYL. The DNA for the CDR3 is TGCGCCAGCAGCCAAACACTAGCCCTTGCGGACTACGAGCAGTACCTC.